The 18 T cell receptor beta chains in this list originate from one sample, sequenced in a study of identical twins. Each CDR3 protein gets one entry after TCRdb re-called the 5' RACE reads with MiXCR. This table holds some 330,000 distinct CDR3 sequences, roughly 10% found once. The sample taken for sequencing was naive T cells sorted from blood. Source of these receptors: a woman aged 50 to 65 in good health.

This clonotype was counted at least ten times. V gene TRBV29-1 combines with J gene TRBJ2-6; D is uncertain. Per the germline V gene, CDR1 is SQVTM and CDR2 is ANQGSEA. This CDR3 is built from 14 residues. The ends were cut back, 2 bases at V and 0 bases at J, with 5 bases in the middle. The DNA of the CDR3 is TGCAGCGTTGAATGGGACTCTGGGGCCAACGTCCTGACTTTC. It yields the protein CSVEWDSGANVLTF. Based on the CDR3 plus reference TRBV29-1 and TRBJ2-6, the full variable domain is SAVISQKPSRDICQRGTSLTIQCQVDSQVTMMFWYRQQPGQSLTLIATANQGSEATYESGFVIDKFPISRPNLTFSTLTVSNMSPEDSSIYLCSVEWDSGANVLTFGAGSRLTVL.

This clonotype came up a few times. The CDR3 region has the DNA TGTGCCAGCAGCCCCGAGTTGCTAACAAAGAAGGCTTTCTTT. Its protein is CASSPELLTKKAFF. The chain couples TRBV7-9 to TRBJ1-1; no clear D gene. The CDR3 is 14 amino acids. Germline-derived CDR1 and CDR2 are SEHNR and FQNEAQ (reference sequence). Trimming cost V 5 bases and J 11 bases, with 21 bases left between them.

This clonotype was observed a few times. The J gene is TRBJ2-1, the V gene TRBV3-1, with unresolved D. V was cut by 0 bases and J by 9 bases, with 9 bases left in between. The CDR3 consists of 13 residues. From germline, CDR1 is LGHDT and CDR2 YNNKEL (reference sequence). This CDR3 is CASSQDLEAEQFF. CDR3 bases: TGTGCCAGCAGCCAAGACTTAGAGGCTGAGCAGTTCTTC.

The V call is TRBV20-1, the J call TRBJ2-1, with TRBD2 matching 9 bases. The V and J ends lost 5 bases and 0 bases, in that order; junction bases with no gene match: 5. CDR3 length: 15 residues. Looked up from germline, CDR1 is DFQATT and CDR2 is SNEGSKA (reference sequence). The CDR3 DNA sequence: TGCAGTGCTGAGAGCGGGAGGACCTCCTACAATGAGCAGTTCTTC. It is translated as CSAESGRTSYNEQFF.

The chain carries TRBV9 and TRBJ2-3; tentatively, D is TRBD2 (6 bases). Trimming removed 4 bases from V and 2 bases from J, with 14 bases in between. CDR3 length: 15 amino acids. Germline values: CDR1 SGDLS, CDR2 YYNGEE. CDR3 residues: CASSSRLEDTDTQYF. The CDR3 coding sequence is TGTGCCAGCAGCTCCCGACTAGAAGACACAGATACGCAGTATTTT.

This clonotype was picked up many times. J is TRBJ2-7 and V is TRBV12-3 or TRBV12-4; the D is unclear. V was trimmed by 8 bases and J by 2 bases, leaving 10 bases between them. This CDR3 comprises 12 residues. The CDR3 DNA is TGTGCCAGCTCTCTCACAACCTACGAGCAGTACTTC. Translation gives CASSLTTYEQYF.

The chain is built from TRBV19 and TRBJ2-7; no reliable D call. CDR1 and CDR2 from the germline V gene are LNHDA and SQIVND (reference sequence). V dropped 3 bases and J dropped 3 bases, with 9 bases sitting between them. The CDR3 extends over 13 amino acids. CDR3 protein: CASSIQRDYEQYF. The DNA of the CDR3 is TGTGCCAGTAGTATTCAGCGAGACTACGAGCAGTACTTC.

This clonotype was recorded at least ten times. The chain links TRBV29-1 to TRBJ1-1, with a possible D match to TRBD1 (6 bases). This CDR3 is 12 amino acids long. Trimming pared 3 bases from V and 9 bases from J, leaving 14 bases between. Germline V gene lookup returns CDR1 SQVTM and CDR2 ANQGSEA. CDR3 nucleotides: TGCAGCGTTGAGGATAAGGGGGTGCAAGCTTTCTTT. This translates into CSVEDKGVQAFF.

This clonotype was observed a handful of times. The CDR3 region is CSASAPGTNYEQYF. CDR3 bases: TGCAGTGCTAGCGCTCCCGGGACAAACTACGAGCAGTACTTC. V and J are TRBV20-1 and TRBJ2-7; possible D gene TRBD1, 6 bases. This CDR3 is built from 14 residues. V lost 3 bases and J 3 bases, leaving 15 bases between the germline ends. CDR1 is DFQATT and CDR2 is SNEGSKA in the germline V gene (reference sequence).

The chain has TRBV7-9 and TRBJ2-1; 10 positions agree with TRBD2. The junction had 12 bases not matched to a gene; V was cut back by 2 bases and J by 2 bases. The CDR3 has 19 residues. The germline V gene encodes CDR1 SEHNR and CDR2 FQNEAQ (reference sequence). The CDR3 nucleotides are TGTGCCAGCAGCTTAAGTCCCCTCCTAGCGGGAGAACCCTACAATGAGCAGTTCTTC. Translated: CASSLSPLLAGEPYNEQFF.

This clonotype was observed many times. The gene calls are TRBV29-1 and TRBJ2-7; TRBD2 is a possible D gene (6 bases). V lost 4 bases, J lost 7 bases, and 11 bases lay in between. CDR3 length: 11 amino acids. In germline, CDR1 is SQVTM, CDR2 ANQGSEA. The CDR3 sequence: CSVGPGEEQYF. The CDR3 DNA reads as TGCAGCGTTGGTCCGGGGGAAGAGCAGTACTTC.

The sample holds a few counts of this clonotype. The rearrangement joins TRBV2 to TRBJ2-5; tentative D call: TRBD1 (5 bases). Germline-derived CDR1 and CDR2 are SNHLY and FYNNEI. This CDR3 comprises 14 residues. V dropped 8 bases and J dropped 5 bases, with 18 bases sitting between them. The CDR3: CASLDDTGTETQYF. Written as DNA, the CDR3 is TGTGCCAGCCTAGACGACACAGGAACCGAGACCCAGTACTTC.

Only a few counts were recorded for this clonotype. The gene calls are TRBV6-5 and TRBJ2-2, with D perhaps given as TRBD1 or TRBD2 (5 bases each). The V end was cut by 6 bases, the J end by 5 bases, with 16 bases between. The germline V gene encodes CDR1 MNHEY and CDR2 SVGAGI. CDR3 length: 15 residues. CDR3 in DNA: TGTGCCAGCAGGCGCCCCGGGACCCTAACCGGGGAGCTGTTTTTT. This gives the protein CASRRPGTLTGELFF.

This clonotype was recorded at least ten times. V and J are TRBV21-1 and TRBJ1-1; no DNA check was done on the table's D call, TRBD1. TRBV21-1 is a pseudogene locus. This CDR3 is 18 amino acids long. This CDR3 is CASSTGTGDRVTNTEAFF. Written as DNA, the CDR3 is TGTGCCAGCAGCACAGGGACCGGGGACAGGGTTACGAACACTGAAGCTTTCTTT.

This clonotype was picked up a small number of times. The chain couples TRBV27 to TRBJ2-7, with unresolved D. The CDR3 spans 13 residues. V lost 2 bases to trimming and J lost 4 bases, with 9 bases between them. Germline V gene sequence: CDR1 MNHEY, CDR2 SMNVEV (reference sequence). The CDR3 reads CASSLPGGYEQYF. The CDR3 nucleotides are TGTGCCAGCAGTTTACCCGGCGGTTACGAGCAGTACTTC.

The chain uses TRBV29-1 and TRBJ2-1; D uncertain. The V gene lost 7 bases and the J gene lost 7 bases, with 11 bases spanning the gap. The length of the CDR3 is 11 residues. From germline, CDR1 is SQVTM and CDR2 ANQGSEA. In DNA form, the CDR3 reads TGCAGCGCCGAATCCGGAAATGAGCAGTTCTTC. Amino acid sequence: CSAESGNEQFF.

Concerning this clonotype: A much larger clone differs from this one at a single base, so this may be a read error. The chain uses TRBV21-1 and TRBJ2-3. TRBV21-1 represents a pseudogene. The CDR3 is 17 amino acids. CDR3 region: CASKAVRAPSSTDTQYF. Here the CDR3 DNA reads TGTGCCAGCAAAGCCGTACGGGCTCCTTCTAGCACAGATACGCAGTATTTT.

The table lists this clonotype with many counts. V gene TRBV9 combines with J gene TRBJ2-2, with D uncertain. V was clipped by 4 bases and J by 6 bases, with 10 bases between them. The CDR3 is 13 residues long. Germline V gene data show CDR1 as SGDLS and CDR2 as YYNGEE. The CDR3 protein is CASSPTRAGELFF. The CDR3 DNA follows: TGTGCCAGCAGCCCCACCCGGGCCGGGGAGCTGTTTTTT.